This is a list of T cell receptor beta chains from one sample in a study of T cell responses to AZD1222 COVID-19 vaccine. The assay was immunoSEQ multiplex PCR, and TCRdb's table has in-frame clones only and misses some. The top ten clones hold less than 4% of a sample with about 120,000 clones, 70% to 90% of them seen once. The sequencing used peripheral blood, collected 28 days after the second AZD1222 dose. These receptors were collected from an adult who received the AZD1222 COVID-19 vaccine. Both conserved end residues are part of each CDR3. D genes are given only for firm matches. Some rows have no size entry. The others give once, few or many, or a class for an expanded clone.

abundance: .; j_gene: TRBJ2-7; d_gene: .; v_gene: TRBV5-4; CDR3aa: CASSFTGDFTYEQYF; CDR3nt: TGTGCCAGCAGCTTTACAGGGGACTTTACCTACGAGCAGTACTTC
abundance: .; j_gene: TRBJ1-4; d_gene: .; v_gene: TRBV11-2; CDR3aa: CASSLGGGPNEKLFF; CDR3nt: TGTGCCAGCAGCTTAGGGGGGGGCCCTAATGAAAAACTGTTTTTT
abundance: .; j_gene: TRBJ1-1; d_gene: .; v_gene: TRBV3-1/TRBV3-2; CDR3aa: CASSRGGWNTEAFF; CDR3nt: TGTGCCAGCAGCCGCGGGGGGTGGAACACTGAAGCTTTCTTT
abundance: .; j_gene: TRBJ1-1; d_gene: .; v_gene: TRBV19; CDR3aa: CASSRTGPGNTEAFF; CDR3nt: TGTGCCAGTAGCCGCACCGGGCCGGGGAACACTGAAGCTTTCTTT
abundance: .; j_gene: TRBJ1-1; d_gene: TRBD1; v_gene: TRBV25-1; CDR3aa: CASSGQGAMNTEAFF; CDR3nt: TGTGCCAGCAGTGGACAGGGGGCAATGAACACTGAAGCTTTCTTT
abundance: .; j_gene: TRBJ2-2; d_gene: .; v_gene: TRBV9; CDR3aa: CASSVEVRGAGELFF; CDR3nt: TGTGCCAGCAGCGTAGAGGTCAGGGGGGCCGGGGAGCTGTTTTTT
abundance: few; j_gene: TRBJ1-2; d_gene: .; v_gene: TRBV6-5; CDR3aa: CASRDPVDGYTF; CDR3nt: TGTGCCAGCAGGGACCCGGTGGATGGCTACACCTTC
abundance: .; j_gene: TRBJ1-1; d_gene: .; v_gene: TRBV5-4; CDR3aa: CASSRTDRMNTEAFF; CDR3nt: TGTGCCAGCAGCAGGACAGACAGGATGAACACTGAAGCTTTCTTT
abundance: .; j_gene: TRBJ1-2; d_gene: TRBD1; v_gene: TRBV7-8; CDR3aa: CASSLALSWDRVYGYTF; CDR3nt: TGTGCCAGCAGCTTAGCCCTTTCTTGGGACAGGGTCTATGGCTACACCTTC
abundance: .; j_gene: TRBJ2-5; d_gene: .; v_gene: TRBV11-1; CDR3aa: CASSRATETQYF; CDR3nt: TGTGCCAGCAGCCGGGCGACGGAGACCCAGTACTTC
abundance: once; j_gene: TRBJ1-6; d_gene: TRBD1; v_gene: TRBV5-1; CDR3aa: CASSVGDRVVSSPLHF; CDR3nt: TGCGCCAGCAGCGTCGGGGACAGGGTGGTTTCCTCACCCCTCCACTTT
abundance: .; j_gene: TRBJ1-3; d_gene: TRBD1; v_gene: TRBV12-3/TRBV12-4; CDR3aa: CASTRGQGNTIYF; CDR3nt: TGTGCCAGCACCAGGGGGCAAGGAAACACCATATATTTT
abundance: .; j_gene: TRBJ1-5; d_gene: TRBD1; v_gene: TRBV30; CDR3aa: CACLGQGGQPQHF; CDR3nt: TGTGCCTGCCTGGGGCAGGGGGGTCAGCCCCAGCATTTT
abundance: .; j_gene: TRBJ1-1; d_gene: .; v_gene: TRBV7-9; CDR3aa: CASSLGQKAFF; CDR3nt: TGTGCCAGCAGCTTAGGGCAGAAGGCTTTCTTT
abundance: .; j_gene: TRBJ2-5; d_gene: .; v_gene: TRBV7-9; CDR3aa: CASSFWERQETQYF; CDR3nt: TGTGCCAGCTCTTTCTGGGAGCGGCAAGAGACCCAGTACTTC
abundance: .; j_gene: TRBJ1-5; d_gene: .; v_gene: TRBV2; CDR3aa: CASKTGTLDDQPQHF; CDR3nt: TGTGCCAGCAAAACCGGGACATTAGACGATCAGCCCCAGCATTTT